Sequencing of this T cell receptor beta chain was carried out in a study of shared clonotypes between healthy human individuals. Overall study results and limits: Sharing across four donors was seen in 4% to 5% of naive CD4 clonotypes.

The naive CD8 population came from CD45RO-negative cells selected for CCR7, without terminally differentiated effector memory CD45RA+ cells. Regarding this clone: Its specificity is not known.

Clones were sequenced by immunoSEQ multiplex PCR, and TCRdb holds only the in-frame ones, with some missing. The table has roughly 2,000,000 clones, about 95% seen once. The germline V gene has CDR1 SEHNR and CDR2 FQNEAQ (reference sequence). The length of the CDR3 is 14 residues. V lost 7 bases to trimming and J lost 5 bases; unmatched junction nucleotides: 7. The V call is TRBV7-9, the J call TRBJ2-3; the match to TRBD1 covers 9 bases. The TCR was taken from a man between 18 and 29 years old in good health. Sequenced input: naive CD8+ T cells sorted from blood. CDR3 nucleotides: TGTGCCAGCAACCCACAGGGGGCTATAGATACGCAGTATTTT. It encodes CASNPQGAIDTQYF.